Following are 26 T cell receptor beta chains from one sample sequenced in a study of molecular identifiers for immune sequencing clone quantification. TCRdb itself ran the PCR reads through MiXCR, one entry per CDR3 protein. The table includes more than 85,000 distinct CDR3 sequences, 30% to 35% detected once. The sample consisted of naive CD8+ T cells from blood, with Jurkat cell RNA spiked in. Specified subset: FACS-sorted CD8+CD4-CCR7+CD45RA+ naive T cells. These receptors were taken from a human donor in good health. Some libraries in this study had Jurkat cell RNA spiked in.

The chain has TRBV27 and TRBJ2-5, with TRBD2 matching 8 bases. V dropped 4 bases and J dropped 5; count of bases not matched to a gene: 12. Per the germline V gene, CDR1 is MNHEY and CDR2 is SMNVEV (reference sequence). The CDR3 runs to 16 residues. This CDR3 is CASSSPGQAGVETQYF. CDR3 bases: TGTGCCAGCAGTTCCCCCGGACAAGCGGGAGTTGAGACCCAGTACTTC.

This clonotype appeared a few times. The chain recombines TRBV6-2 or TRBV6-3 with TRBJ2-4; unclear D gene. V was trimmed by 4 bases and J by 1 base, leaving 8 bases between them. Per the germline V gene, CDR1 is MNHEY and CDR2 is SVGEGT. The CDR3 is 14 amino acids. For the CDR3, the DNA is TGTGCCAGCAGTTTAATTCTTGCCAAAAACATTCAGTACTTC. The encoded protein is CASSLILAKNIQYF.

V gene TRBV2 combines with J gene TRBJ2-7, with 7 bases identical to TRBD1. CDR1 and CDR2 (germline): SNHLY, FYNNEI. V shed 8 bases, J shed 3 bases, and the junction held 7 bases outside the gene matches. The CDR3 extends over 13 amino acids. The CDR3 loop reads CASLGDSYYEQYF. The DNA for the CDR3 is TGTGCCAGCCTAGGGGACAGCTACTACGAGCAGTACTTC.

The V call is TRBV12-5, the J call TRBJ2-5, with D unclear. The CDR3 is 13 residues long. V shed 2 bases and J shed 5 bases, with 9 bases lying between them. CDR1 LGHNT and CDR2 FRNRAP come from the germline V gene. The DNA for the CDR3 is TGTGCTAGTGGTTTGAGCTTGTCTGAGACCCAGTACTTC. It encodes CASGLSLSETQYF.

This clonotype was counted many times. This rearrangement joins TRBV25-1 to TRBJ2-7; TRBD2 agrees at 9 bases. The CDR3 sequence is 16 residues long. CDR1 is MGHDK, CDR2 SYGVNS, per germline. V trimming: 2 bases; J trimming: 3 bases; junction bases outside the gene matches: 8. CDR3 region: CASSETGGRARYEQYF. In DNA form, the CDR3 reads TGTGCCAGCAGTGAAACGGGCGGGAGGGCCCGCTACGAGCAGTACTTC.

A remark on this clonotype: A much larger clone lies one base from this, so it may be a read error. The rearrangement joins TRBV29-1 to TRBJ2-7; D perhaps matches TRBD1 (5 bases). Germline assignment: CDR1 SQVTM and CDR2 ANQGSEA. This CDR3 region has 12 residues. This CDR3 is CSAGQGPSEQDF. In nucleotides, the CDR3 is TGCAGCGCCGGCCAGGGCCCCTCCGAGCAGGACTTC.

The rearrangement uses TRBV4-1 and TRBJ2-1, with TRBD2 matching 10 bases. CDR1 and CDR2 from the germline V gene are MGHRA and YSYEKL. Trimming cost V 1 base and J 5 bases; bases outside gene matches: 5. The CDR3 is made up of 16 amino acids. The CDR3 DNA reads TGCGCCAGCAGCCAAGCCAGCGGGAGGGCCGACAATGAGCAGTTCTTC. This sequence encodes CASSQASGRADNEQFF.

This clonotype was seen a single time. One base away lies a much larger clone, so this may be a sequencing read error. The chain combines TRBV5-3 with TRBJ1-1, with unresolved D. TRBV5-3 has ORF status, its function being uncertain. The CDR3 length is 12 residues. The V and J ends lost 8 bases and 1 base respectively, with 9 bases between them. CDR3 bases: TGTGCCAGCGGCTTGCAGAACACTGAAGCTTTCTTT. The encoded protein is CASGLQNTEAFF.

Comments on this clonotype: This may come from a read error, since a much larger clone is one base off. The chain is built from TRBV2 and TRBJ2-6; no clear D gene. The germline gives CDR1 SNHLY, CDR2 FYNNEI. The CDR3 covers 13 residues. DNA for the CDR3: TGTGCCTGCAGCCCCGGGGGGGCCAACGTCCTGACTTTC. It codes for CACSPGGANVLTF. The entire variable domain, with the rest obtained from reference TRBV2 and TRBJ2-6, is as follows: EPEVTQTPSHQVTQMGQEVILRCVPISNHLYFYWYRQILGQKVEFLVSFYNNEISEKSEIFDDQFSVERPDGSNFTLKIRSTKLEDSAMYFCACSPGGANVLTFGAGSRLTVL.

This clonotype occurred many times. The rearrangement uses TRBV29-1 and TRBJ2-2; TRBD2 matches at 7 bases. The CDR3 is 15 amino acids. Unmatched junction bases numbered 3, after V lost 2 bases and J lost 0 bases. Germline loops: CDR1 SQVTM, CDR2 ANQGSEA. This CDR3 is CSVELAETNTGELFF. Here the CDR3 DNA reads TGCAGCGTTGAACTAGCGGAGACGAACACCGGGGAGCTGTTTTTT.

V usage is TRBV5-4 and J usage is TRBJ2-6; D uncertain. The V gene's germline CDR1 is SGHNT and CDR2 YYREEE (reference sequence). The length of the CDR3 is 17 residues. V lost 1 base to trimming and J lost 0 bases, with 11 bases between them. The CDR3 region has the DNA TGTGCCAGCAGCTTGCTGGGGTTTAGCTCTGGGGCCAACGTCCTGACTTTC. It translates to CASSLLGFSSGANVLTF.

The DNA for the CDR3 is TGCGCCAGCAGCTTGCCACCTCTATGGGGTTGGGGTGCGAACACTGAAGCTTTCTTT. Translated, it gives CASSLPPLWGWGANTEAFF. The J gene is TRBJ1-1, the V gene TRBV5-1; D not resolved. The CDR3 extends over 19 amino acids. Trimming shortened V by 1 base and J by 1 base, and 23 bases separated the two germline ends. Germline V lookup: CDR1 SGHRS, CDR2 YFSETQ.

J is TRBJ2-7 and V is TRBV28; maybe TRBD2 (5 bases). V dropped 6 bases and J dropped 5 bases, with 11 bases sitting between them. CDR1 is MDHEN and CDR2 is SYDVKM in the germline V gene. This CDR3 contains 12 residues. Here the CDR3 reads CASSRGRHEQYF. CDR3 bases: TGTGCCAGCAGCCGGGGTCGTCACGAGCAGTACTTC.

Details on this clonotype: Since the CDR3 does not end with the conserved phenylalanine or tryptophan, this likely comes from a read error. The chain links TRBV4-3 to TRBJ2-5; TRBD1 might be the D (5 bases). V was shortened by 6 bases and J by 3 bases, with 8 bases between the two germline ends. The CDR3 is 12 amino acids. The germline V gene encodes CDR1 LGHNA and CDR2 YSLEER. As DNA, the CDR3 is TGCGCCAGCAGGGGGCAGAAAGAGACCCAGTACATC. Protein product: CASRGQKETQYI.

This clonotype was observed a handful of times. The rearrangement uses TRBV6-5 and TRBJ2-6; D gene unclear. This CDR3 is built from 15 residues. Germline CDR1 and CDR2: MNHEY and SVGAGI. Trimming took 6 bases from V and 4 from J, leaving 13 bases between them. The CDR3 nucleotides read TGTGCCAGCAGCCTCAACGGCGGCGGGGCCAACGTCCTGACTTTC. This encodes CASSLNGGGANVLTF.

The rearrangement uses TRBV19 and TRBJ2-1; the D is unclear. The V end lost 3 bases, the J end lost 0 bases, and 9 bases lay between the germline ends. The germline gives CDR1 LNHDA, CDR2 SQIVND (reference sequence). CDR3 length: 15 residues. The CDR3 spells CASSIIASSYNEQFF. In DNA, the CDR3 is TGTGCCAGTAGTATTATCGCCTCCTCCTACAATGAGCAGTTCTTC.

This clonotype has a count of ten or more. This chain connects TRBV4-1 to TRBJ2-3; D gene ambiguous. CDR3 length: 13 amino acids. Deletions cut 1 base from V and 0 bases from J, with 2 bases between. From germline, CDR1 is MGHRA and CDR2 YSYEKL. The CDR3: CASSQGSTDTQYF. The CDR3 DNA reads as TGCGCCAGCAGCCAAGGGAGCACAGATACGCAGTATTTT.

V usage is TRBV4-2 and J usage is TRBJ2-2; the D gene could be TRBD1 or TRBD2 (5 bases each). CDR1 LGHNA and CDR2 YNFKEQ come from the germline V gene. CDR3 length: 16 residues. Deletions cut 0 bases from V and 4 bases from J, with 12 bases between. Here the CDR3 reads CASSQEVGTGTGELFF. In DNA form, the CDR3 reads TGTGCCAGCAGCCAAGAAGTAGGGACGGGCACCGGGGAGCTGTTTTTT.

The CDR3 loop is CASSYRGLATNQQFF. In DNA form, the CDR3 reads TGTGCCAGCAGTTACCGGGGACTAGCGACAAACCAGCAGTTCTTC. The rearrangement uses TRBV6-5 and TRBJ2-1; 10 bases fit TRBD2. Germline CDR1 reads MNHEY; CDR2 reads SVGAGI. The CDR3 totals 15 residues. J lost 11 bases, V lost 2 bases, and 9 bases had no gene match.

This clonotype was found many times. This chain uses TRBV25-1 with TRBJ2-3; D is ambiguous. This CDR3 is 16 amino acids long. Germline V gives CDR1 MGHDK, CDR2 SYGVNS. The V gene lost 1 base and the J gene lost 0 bases, with 11 bases spanning the gap. CDR3 sequence: CASSESMRISTDTQYF. The DNA of the CDR3 is TGTGCCAGCAGTGAATCTATGCGGATAAGCACAGATACGCAGTATTTT.

At least ten counts were recorded for this clonotype. This chain links TRBV4-1 with TRBJ2-7; no reliable D call. CDR3 length: 13 residues. CDR1 and CDR2 (germline): MGHRA, YSYEKL. Trimming took 1 base from V and 3 from J, leaving 7 bases between them. CDR3 in DNA: TGCGCCAGCAGCCAAGGGTTGCTCTACGAGCAGTACTTC. Amino acid sequence: CASSQGLLYEQYF.

This chain connects TRBV11-2 to TRBJ1-4; D is unclear. V was shortened by 5 bases and J by 8 bases, with 6 bases between the two germline ends. The CDR3 contains 11 residues. Germline CDR1 reads SGHAT; CDR2 reads FQNNGV. The CDR3 nucleotides are TGTGCCAGCAGCGTTCAAGAAAAACTGTTTTTT. Translated: CASSVQEKLFF. The variable domain in full, with the rest retrieved from reference TRBV11-2 and TRBJ1-4, is EAGVAQSPRYKIIEKRQSVAFWCNPISGHATLYWYQQILGQGPKLLIQFQNNGVVDDSQLPKDRFSAERLKGVDSTLKIQPAKLEDSAVYLCASSVQEKLFFGSGTQLSVL.

This clonotype was counted only a few times. The V call is TRBV9, the J call TRBJ1-1; 7 bases are shared with TRBD1. Per germline, CDR1 SGDLS and CDR2 YYNGEE. The length of the CDR3 is 14 residues. Trimming took 3 bases from V and 0 from J; bases not matched to a gene: 2. CDR3 DNA: TGTGCCAGCAGCGAGGGGACAGTGAACACTGAAGCTTTCTTT. Protein sequence: CASSEGTVNTEAFF.

In the case of this clonotype: Being one base from a much bigger clone, this may be a read error. The chain couples TRBV29-1 to TRBJ1-4; D unclear. The germline gives CDR1 SQVTM, CDR2 ANQGSEA. CDR3 length: 12 residues. V was pared by 7 bases and J by 2 bases, with 8 bases between. In DNA, the CDR3 is TGCAGCGATGGAAAGACTAATGAAAAACTGTTTTTT. Its protein is CSDGKTNEKLFF.

Remarks on this clonotype: A much larger clone is a single base away; this may be a read error. This chain connects TRBV14 to TRBJ2-7; D might be TRBD1 (6 bases). CDR1 SGHDN and CDR2 FVKESK come from the germline V gene. The CDR3 runs to 14 residues. V gave up 3 bases and J gave up 2 bases, with 11 bases separating them. CDR3 DNA: TGTGCCAGCAGCCAGTGGGACAACCCCTACGAGCAGTACTTC. It yields the protein CASSQWDNPYEQYF.

This clonotype was recorded many times. The V and J genes are TRBV6-6 and TRBJ2-3; D unresolved. Germline V gene data show CDR1 as MNHNY and CDR2 as SVGAGI (reference sequence). The CDR3 spans 13 residues. The germline V and J ends were trimmed by 0 bases and 3 bases, with 4 bases remaining between them. CDR3: CASSYSSTDTQYF. For the CDR3, the DNA is TGTGCCAGCAGTTACTCGTCAACAGATACGCAGTATTTT.